This record covers a single T cell receptor beta chain. Its antigen remains unknown. A read error may be the cause here, since a much bigger clone is one base away. The sample belongs to a study of T cell repertoires in cytomegalovirus infection. Study in general: CMV epitopes that were recently identified and HLA-C-restricted were used alongside well-studied HLA-B-restricted ones.

Each CDR3 protein is one row after TCRdb ran MiXCR on the reads. The table lists hundreds of thousands of distinct CDR3 sequences, roughly 30% of them singletons. Study conclusions and caveats: HLA-C-restricted TCR beta clonotypes specific for CMV led the ex vivo response.

The starting material was cultured CD8+ T cells from PBMCs, obtained from culture after CMV antigen stimulation. This sequence was found in a human donor in good health (CMV status not recorded). Some clones in this sample may be carry-over from other donors' samples.

Written as DNA, the CDR3 is TGTGCCAGCAGCCAACGGACAATTATGAACACTGAAGCTTCCTTT. Protein product: CASSQRTIMNTEASF. The chain couples TRBV7-8 to TRBJ1-1; D is possibly TRBD1 (5 bases). The CDR3 length is 15 residues. Per the germline V gene, CDR1 is SGHVS and CDR2 is FQNEAQ.